One sample yielded the 30 T cell receptor beta chains listed below, sequenced in a study of cytomegalovirus exposure and HLA in healthy donors. It was with 60 Vbeta and 13 Jbeta primers that the PCR ran. Repertoires were generated with immunoSEQ multiplex PCR, while TCRdb's copy carries only in-frame clones and drops some. The profile shows roughly 110,000 clones, about 76% of them singletons. Sequenced input: PBMCs. The receptors here all came from a woman aged 40 to 50 in good health and CMV-seropositive.

The gene calls are TRBV9 and TRBJ2-1; D may be TRBD2 (6 bases). Germline loops: CDR1 SGDLS, CDR2 YYNGEE. V was clipped by 3 bases and J by 2 bases, with 15 bases between them. The CDR3 is 16 residues long. The CDR3 DNA follows: TGTGCCAGCAGCGCCCAAGCGGGCACGGCCTACAATGAGCAGTTCTTC. This sequence encodes CASSAQAGTAYNEQFF.

Regarding this clone: At one of its ends the junction is not consistent with the germline gene, which may arise from a read error. The V and J genes are TRBV2 and TRBJ1-2; D is undetermined. CDR1 and CDR2 (germline): SNHLY, FYNNEI. The CDR3 is made up of 12 amino acids. The CDR3 reads CASSTSGYGYPF. For the CDR3, the DNA is TGTGCCAGCAGTACTAGCGGATATGGCTACCCCTTC.

The rearrangement uses TRBV28 and TRBJ1-5, with 8 bases that match TRBD1. V lost 3 bases, J lost 8 bases, and 6 bases stayed unmatched. The CDR3 runs 14 residues. The V gene's germline CDR1 is MDHEN and CDR2 SYDVKM. In DNA, the CDR3 is TGTGCCAGCAGTTTCCAGGGGGCTGTTAAGCCCCAGCATTTT. It is translated as CASSFQGAVKPQHF.

This clone was seen a single time. V and J are TRBV19 and TRBJ2-4; 9 nucleotides line up with TRBD2. The CDR3 is made up of 15 amino acids. Germline assignment: CDR1 LNHDA and CDR2 SQIVND (reference sequence). V shed 9 bases and J 9 bases; nucleotides not matched to a gene: 15. For the CDR3, the DNA is TGTGCCAGCGGAATTAGCGGGGGATCAGGGGGCATTCAGTACTTC. Translation gives CASGISGGSGGIQYF.

This clone was found a few times. The genes are TRBV19 and TRBJ1-2; D remains ambiguous. CDR1 and CDR2 from the germline V gene are LNHDA and SQIVND (reference sequence). The CDR3 covers 14 residues. V was shortened by 6 bases and J by 6 bases, with 17 bases between the two germline ends. CDR3 protein: CASRPNDKLHGYTF. The CDR3 DNA reads as TGTGCCAGTAGACCAAACGACAAGCTTCATGGCTACACCTTC.

This clone was counted a few times. The J gene is TRBJ1-1, the V gene TRBV6-1; D is uncertain. Between the trimmed V and J ends, which lost 3 bases and 1 base, there was a span of 6 bases. The CDR3 spans 13 residues. Germline CDR1 MNHNS, CDR2 SASEGT. CDR3 coding DNA: TGTGCCAGCAGTGAGGCAGGGAACACTGAAGCTTTCTTT. This gives the protein CASSEAGNTEAFF.

The V gene is TRBV27, the J gene TRBJ1-2; TRBD1 matches at 9 bases. The trim removed 1 base at V and 4 bases at J, leaving 7 bases unmatched. The germline gives CDR1 MNHEY, CDR2 SMNVEV (reference sequence). This CDR3 is 16 amino acids long. This CDR3 reads CASSLLGTGHSYGYTF. The CDR3 DNA reads as TGTGCCAGCAGTTTATTAGGGACAGGGCACAGCTATGGCTACACCTTC.

In DNA form, the CDR3 reads TGTGCCATCAGTGAGTCGCGGTCTAGCGGGGGCGATACGCAGTATTTT. It translates to CAISESRSSGGDTQYF. The genes are TRBV10-3 and TRBJ2-3; 10 positions agree with TRBD2. This CDR3 is 16 amino acids long. The germline CDR1 and CDR2 sequences are ENHRY and SYGVKD. J gave up 6 bases and V 0 bases, and 6 bases lay outside the gene matches.

In its sample, this clone was seen once. The chain joins TRBV27 to TRBJ2-7, with D perhaps TRBD2 (6 bases). The CDR3 runs 15 residues. Between the trimmed V and J ends, which lost 5 bases and 0 bases, there was a span of 14 bases. CDR1 and CDR2 (germline): MNHEY, SMNVEV (reference sequence). The DNA of the CDR3 is TGTGCCAGCAGTCCCCGCGGAGGGACCTCCTACGAGCAGTACTTC. It translates to CASSPRGGTSYEQYF.

The V and J genes are TRBV2 and TRBJ1-6, with D hard to call. V shed 2 bases and J shed 7 bases, with 6 bases lying between them. Germline V gene sequence: CDR1 SNHLY, CDR2 FYNNEI. The CDR3 runs 13 residues. The CDR3: CASSEQANSPLHF. The CDR3 nucleotides read TGTGCCAGCAGTGAACAGGCGAATTCACCCCTCCACTTT.

This chain joins TRBV5-4 and TRBJ1-2, with a weak D call TRBD1 (6 bases). Germline assignment: CDR1 SGHNT and CDR2 YYREEE (reference sequence). Trimming shortened V by 0 bases and J by 1 base, and 19 bases separated the two germline ends. CDR3 length: 18 residues. The DNA of the CDR3 is TGTGCCAGCAGCTTGGGGGGGGGCCCGAGACAGATTAACTATGGCTACACCTTC. This encodes CASSLGGGPRQINYGYTF.

The rearrangement joins TRBV7-9 to TRBJ2-7, with 8 bases identical to TRBD1. V was pared by 4 bases and J by 1 base, with 9 bases of the junction left unmatched. Germline loops: CDR1 SEHNR, CDR2 FQNEAQ (reference sequence). The CDR3 has 16 amino acids. The CDR3 protein is CASSSVAGTGSYEQYF. In DNA, the CDR3 is TGTGCCAGCAGCTCCGTCGCCGGGACAGGATCCTACGAGCAGTACTTC.

The V and J genes are TRBV5-4 and TRBJ2-4; tentative D call: TRBD2 (5 bases). CDR3 length: 16 residues. The V and J ends lost 0 bases and 5 bases respectively, with 15 bases between them. From germline, CDR1 is SGHNT and CDR2 YYREEE (reference sequence). The CDR3 reads CASSLAEVSGQNIQYF. Written as DNA, the CDR3 is TGTGCCAGCAGCTTGGCTGAGGTCAGCGGCCAAAACATTCAGTACTTC.

The gene calls are TRBV2 and TRBJ2-2, with D perhaps TRBD1 (6 bases). This CDR3 comprises 16 residues. The V gene's germline CDR1 is SNHLY and CDR2 FYNNEI. V was clipped by 6 bases and J by 1 base, with 15 bases between them. The chain's CDR3 is CASSPQGLGNTGELFF. The CDR3 bases are TGTGCCAGCAGCCCACAGGGATTAGGGAACACCGGGGAGCTGTTTTTT.

The chain couples TRBV28 to TRBJ1-2; TRBD1 is a possible D gene (5 bases). The CDR3 has 13 residues. Looked up from germline, CDR1 is MDHEN and CDR2 is SYDVKM. The ends were cut back, 2 bases at V and 7 bases at J, with 11 bases in the middle. The chain's CDR3 is CASSLGGEFGYTF. Here the CDR3 DNA reads TGTGCCAGCAGTTTAGGAGGGGAGTTTGGCTACACCTTC.

This clone was seen more than once but under ten times. The chain carries TRBV5-1 and TRBJ1-1; unclear D gene. CDR3 length: 14 residues. V lost 0 bases, J lost 1 base, and 7 bases lay in between. CDR1 is SGHRS and CDR2 is YFSETQ in the germline V gene. The DNA of the CDR3 is TGCGCCAGCAGCTTGGCCGCGGGGAACACTGAAGCTTTCTTT. Translated, it gives CASSLAAGNTEAFF.

This clone was found once. The rearrangement uses TRBV4-1 and TRBJ2-1; 8 nucleotides align to TRBD1. This CDR3 contains 17 residues. The V segment lost 5 bases and the J segment 7 bases; nucleotides outside the gene matches: 16. Germline CDR1 MGHRA, CDR2 YSYEKL. For the CDR3, the DNA is TGCGCCAGCAGCGCCGGACAGGGAAAAGCCTGGGGGAATGAGCAGTTCTTC. Translation: CASSAGQGKAWGNEQFF.

This rearrangement joins TRBV13 to TRBJ2-3, with D unclear. The CDR3 is 15 residues long. From germline, CDR1 is PRHDT and CDR2 FYEKMQ (reference sequence). V lost 1 base to trimming and J lost 2 bases, with 10 bases between them. CDR3 coding DNA: TGTGCCAGCAGCTTAGAGCCTCCCATCACAGATACGCAGTATTTT. Its translation is CASSLEPPITDTQYF.

The genes are TRBV5-5 and TRBJ2-7, with 8 bases fitting TRBD1. The germline V gene encodes CDR1 SGHKS and CDR2 YYEKEE (reference sequence). The CDR3 spans 15 residues. The V and J ends lost 2 bases and 0 bases, in that order; junction bases with no gene match: 4. CDR3 region: CASSLGQGSSYEQYF. The CDR3, as DNA: TGTGCCAGCAGCTTAGGACAGGGAAGCTCCTACGAGCAGTACTTC.

The sample holds a few counts of this clone. The chain employs TRBV5-6 and TRBJ2-5; TRBD1 matches at 7 bases. Trimming cost V 0 bases and J 9 bases; bases outside gene matches: 11. Germline CDR1 and CDR2: SGHDT and YYEEEE. The CDR3 covers 15 residues. The CDR3 DNA is TGTGCCAGCAGCTTGGTCTGGGGACAGCTCGGAGCCCAGTACTTC. As protein: CASSLVWGQLGAQYF.

The chain joins TRBV6-5 to TRBJ1-1, with a tentative D call TRBD1 (5 bases). Germline values: CDR1 MNHEY, CDR2 SVGAGI. The CDR3 spans 16 residues. The V gene lost 0 bases and the J gene lost 5 bases, with 16 bases spanning the gap. CDR3 DNA: TGTGCCAGCAGTTACTCTGTTGGGGGGAGGAAGACTGAAGCTTTCTTT. Translating it yields CASSYSVGGRKTEAFF.

The chain uses TRBV7-9 and TRBJ2-7, with TRBD2 matching over 10 bases. CDR1 is SEHNR, CDR2 FQNEAQ, per germline (reference sequence). The CDR3 consists of 15 residues. V was clipped by 5 bases and J by 2 bases; unmatched bases: 6. CDR3 region: CASSALAGFTYEQYF. DNA of the CDR3: TGTGCCAGCAGCGCACTAGCGGGATTTACCTACGAGCAGTACTTC.

The J gene is TRBJ1-4, the V gene TRBV15; weak D call: TRBD1 (6 bases). V lost 3 bases, J lost 7 bases, and 12 bases lay in between. This CDR3 contains 14 residues. Germline assignment: CDR1 LNHNV and CDR2 YYDKDF (reference sequence). Here the CDR3 DNA reads TGTGCCACCAGCAGTGGGACACTAATTGAAAAACTGTTTTTT. Protein: CATSSGTLIEKLFF.

The V and J genes are TRBV7-2 and TRBJ2-6, with D perhaps matching TRBD2 (6 bases). With 5 bases removed from V and 0 bases from J, the gap between germline ends came to 11 bases. Germline lookup yields CDR1 SGHTA and CDR2 FQGNSA. The CDR3 is 16 amino acids. CDR3 amino acids: CASSRGRGSGANVLTF. Written as DNA, the CDR3 is TGTGCCAGCAGCCGAGGGCGGGGCTCTGGGGCCAACGTCCTGACTTTC.

The V and J genes are TRBV9 and TRBJ1-6; TRBD1 is a possible D gene (5 bases). The CDR3 consists of 13 residues. The germline gives CDR1 SGDLS, CDR2 YYNGEE. Trimming removed 1 base at V and 13 bases at J, with 12 bases between. The CDR3 loop reads CASSVSGFSPLHF. The CDR3, as DNA: TGTGCCAGCAGCGTATCAGGGTTCTCTCCCCTCCACTTT.

The chain carries TRBV2 and TRBJ2-1; D unclear. The germline CDR1 and CDR2 sequences are SNHLY and FYNNEI. The CDR3 contains 12 residues. Trimming cost V 5 bases and J 9 bases, with 11 bases left between them. The CDR3 DNA reads TGTGCCAGCAGTAATACAGCCACTGAGCAGTTCTTC. As protein: CASSNTATEQFF.

This chain links TRBV19 with TRBJ1-5, with 7 bases lining up with TRBD1. This CDR3 has 14 residues. J was trimmed by 4 bases and V by 5 bases; bases with no gene match: 5. Germline V CDR1 and CDR2: LNHDA, SQIVND (reference sequence). This chain's CDR3 is CASSSQGTNQPQHF. The CDR3, as DNA: TGTGCCAGTAGTTCACAGGGGACTAATCAGCCCCAGCATTTT.

This rearrangement joins TRBV6-5 to TRBJ1-1; D possibly corresponds to TRBD1 (5 bases). This CDR3 comprises 13 residues. The V and J ends lost 7 bases and 4 bases respectively, with 13 bases between them. The germline CDR1 and CDR2 sequences are MNHEY and SVGAGI. The CDR3 nucleotides read TGTGCCAGCATTGAGGGGAGGACCACTGAAGCTTTCTTT. This encodes CASIEGRTTEAFF.

The genes are TRBV5-1 and TRBJ2-1; TRBD2 aligns across 8 bases. The CDR3 is 17 amino acids. The J segment lost 3 bases and the V segment lost 0 bases, leaving 8 bases of the junction unmatched. Looked up from germline, CDR1 is SGHRS and CDR2 is YFSETQ. The CDR3 nucleotides read TGCGCCAGCAGCTTGGCCTTGGCCAGCGGGGGCTACAATGAGCAGTTCTTC. Protein product: CASSLALASGGYNEQFF.

The chain joins TRBV27 to TRBJ1-1, with 9 bases identical to TRBD1. V lost 6 bases, J lost 6 bases, and 8 bases stayed unmatched. The CDR3 runs 14 residues. The germline gives CDR1 MNHEY, CDR2 SMNVEV (reference sequence). The CDR3 here is CASRKGQGGPEAFF. CDR3 bases: TGTGCCAGCAGAAAGGGACAGGGAGGTCCTGAAGCTTTCTTT.